This paragraph reports one T cell receptor (beta chain). The sample is drawn from a study of PD-L1 blockade in urothelial cancer. In the study overall: Patients began atezolizumab, 1,200 mg intravenously every 3 weeks, in about 2014. Blood drawn 3 weeks (second dose) and 6 weeks after treatment start was analyzed.

As to time point: peripheral blood 6 weeks after treatment start. Urothelial carcinoma in patients was locally advanced or metastatic. Pretreatment and on-treatment blood mononuclear cell samples were taken, totaling between 1 and 8 time points per patient. Libraries were prepared by immunoSEQ multiplex PCR; TCRdb keeps only in-frame clonotypes and omits some of them. The sample holds about 120,000 clones, 75% to 90% seen once. The sequence came from a man aged 55 to 70 with urothelial cancer. The sample in question was PBMCs, obtained around atezolizumab (anti-PD-L1) treatment.

CDR3 bases: TGTGCCAGCAGCTCGCCAGGAGCGGGGGCTGAAGCTTTCTTT. Its protein product is CASSSPGAGAEAFF. The J gene is TRBJ1-1, the V gene TRBV7-9; a weak D match, TRBD1 (5 bases). Trimming cost V 4 bases and J 6 bases, with 15 bases left between them. The CDR3 is 14 amino acids. Per the germline V gene, CDR1 is SEHNR and CDR2 is FQNEAQ (reference sequence).